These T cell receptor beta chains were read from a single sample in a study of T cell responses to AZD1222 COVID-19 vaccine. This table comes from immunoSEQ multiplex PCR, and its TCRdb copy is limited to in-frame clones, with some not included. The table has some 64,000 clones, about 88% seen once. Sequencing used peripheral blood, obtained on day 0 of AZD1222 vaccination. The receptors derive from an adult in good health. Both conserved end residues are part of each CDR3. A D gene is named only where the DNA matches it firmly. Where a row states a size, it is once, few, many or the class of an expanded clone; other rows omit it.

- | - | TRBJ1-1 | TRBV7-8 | TGTGCCAGCAGCTTAAGGGTAAAGGACGAAGCTTTCTTT | CASSLRVKDEAFF
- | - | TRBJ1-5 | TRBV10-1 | TGCGCCAGCAGTGAGTCGGGGAATCAGCCCCAGCATTTT | CASSESGNQPQHF
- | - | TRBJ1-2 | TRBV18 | TGTGCCAGCTCGGACGAGGGTAACTATGGCTACACCTTC | CASSDEGNYGYTF
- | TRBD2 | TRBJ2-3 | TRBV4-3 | TGCGCCAGCAGCCATGCAGGGACTAGCGGGGGAGATACGCAGTATTTT | CASSHAGTSGGDTQYF
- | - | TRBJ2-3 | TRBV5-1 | TGCGCCAGCAGCTTAGGCCCCTTGGGGGGCACAGATACGCAGTATTTT | CASSLGPLGGTDTQYF
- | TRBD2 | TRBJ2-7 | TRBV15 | TGTGCCACCAGCAGATCTAGCGGGTGGGGTTACGAGCAGTACTTC | CATSRSSGWGYEQYF
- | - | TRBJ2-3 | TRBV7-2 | TGTGCCAGCAGGATGGGGAGTGGAGGGGGGAATACGCAGTATTTT | CASRMGSGGGNTQYF
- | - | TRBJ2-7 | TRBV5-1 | TGCGCCAGCAGCTTGGATGCGGTTAACTACGAGCAGTACTTC | CASSLDAVNYEQYF
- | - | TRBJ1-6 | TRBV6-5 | TGTGCCAGCCAGAATTCACCCCTCCACTTT | CASQNSPLHF
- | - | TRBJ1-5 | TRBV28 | TGTGCCAGCAGGGATAGCAATCAGCCCCAGCATTTT | CASRDSNQPQHF
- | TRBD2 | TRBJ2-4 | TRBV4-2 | TGTGCCAGCAGCCCGGGGGGACTTAGATTAGCCAAAAACATTCAGTACTTC | CASSPGGLRLAKNIQYF
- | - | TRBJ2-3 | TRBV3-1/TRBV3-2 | TGTGCCAGCAGCCAAGATCATACGGGGGTCCATACGCAGTATTTT | CASSQDHTGVHTQYF
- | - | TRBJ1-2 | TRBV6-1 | TGTGCCAGCACTGAAAGAGGTGCTAACTATGGCTACACCTTC | CASTERGANYGYTF
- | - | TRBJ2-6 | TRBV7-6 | TGTGCCAGCAGCCCCGGGACTGGCTCTGGGGCCAACGTCCTGACTTTC | CASSPGTGSGANVLTF
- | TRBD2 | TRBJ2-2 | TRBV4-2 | TGTGCCAGCCTGAGCGGGGGGGCGACCGGGGAGCTGTTTTTT | CASLSGGATGELFF
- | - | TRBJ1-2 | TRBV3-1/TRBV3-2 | TGTGCCAGCAGCCAAGATCCAACCGATCCTGGCTACACCTTC | CASSQDPTDPGYTF
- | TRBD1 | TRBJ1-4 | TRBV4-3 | TGCGCCAGCAGCCTAGTACAGGGGGCGTTTGAAAAACTGTTTTTT | CASSLVQGAFEKLFF
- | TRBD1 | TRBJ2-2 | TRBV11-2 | TGTGCCAGCAGCCCTGACAGGGTGAGCGGGGAGCTGTTTTTT | CASSPDRVSGELFF
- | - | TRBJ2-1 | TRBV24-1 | TGTGCCACCTCAGGGGGGAATGAGCAGTTCTTC | CATSGGNEQFF
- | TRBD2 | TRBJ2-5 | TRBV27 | TGTGCCAGCAGTTCTATGACTAGCGGGGTCCAAGAGACCCAGTACTTC | CASSSMTSGVQETQYF
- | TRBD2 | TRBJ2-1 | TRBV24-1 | TGTGCCACCAGTGGTCCCGGGACTAGCGGCTACAATGAGCAGTTCTTC | CATSGPGTSGYNEQFF
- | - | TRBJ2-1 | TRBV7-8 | TGTGCCAGCAGCCCCCTCGACAATGAGCAGTTCTTC | CASSPLDNEQFF
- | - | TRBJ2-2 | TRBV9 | TGTGCCAGCAGCGTAGACCGAAACAGGCTCAACACCGGGGAGCTGTTTTTT | CASSVDRNRLNTGELFF
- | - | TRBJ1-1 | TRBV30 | TGTGCCTGGAGTCTCGGTGGGGGACGGAACACTGAAGCTTTCTTT | CAWSLGGGRNTEAFF
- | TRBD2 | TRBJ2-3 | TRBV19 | TGTGCCAGTAGTATTGCTAGCGGGGGGGCCGGCGCAGATACGCAGTATTTT | CASSIASGGAGADTQYF
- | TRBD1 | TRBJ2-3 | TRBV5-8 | TGTGCCAGCAGCTTGAATCCGACAGGGGCCATAGATACGCAGTATTTT | CASSLNPTGAIDTQYF
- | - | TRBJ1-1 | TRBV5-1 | TGCGCCAGCAGCTTGGTACAGGGAGCCGTTACTGAAGCTTTCTTT | CASSLVQGAVTEAFF
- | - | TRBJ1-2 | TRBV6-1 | TGTGCCAGCAGGGGTGACGCCCTCCTCTATGGCTACACCTTC | CASRGDALLYGYTF
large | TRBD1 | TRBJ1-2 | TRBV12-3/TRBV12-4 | TGTGCCACCGGGACAGGGGGCGCTAATGGCTACACCTTC | CATGTGGANGYTF
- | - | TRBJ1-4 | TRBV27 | TGTGCCATGGACTTAGCCTACTTTATGAATATGATCGGAAAACTGTTTTTT | CAMDLAYFMNMIGKLFF
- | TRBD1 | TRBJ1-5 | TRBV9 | TGTGCCAGCAGCAAAGGACAGGGCGCTGATCAGCCCCAGCATTTT | CASSKGQGADQPQHF
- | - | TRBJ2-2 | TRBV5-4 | TGTGCCAGCAGCTGGAACACCGGGGAGCTGTTTTTT | CASSWNTGELFF
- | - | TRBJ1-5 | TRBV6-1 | TGTGCCAGCAGTGAAGGGGGCGCGGGTCAGCCCCAGCATTTT | CASSEGGAGQPQHF
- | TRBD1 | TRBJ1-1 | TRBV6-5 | TGTGCCAGCAGTAGACAGGGGGCGAGCACTGAAGCTTTCTTT | CASSRQGASTEAFF
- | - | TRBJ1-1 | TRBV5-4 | TGTGCCAGCAGCTTGGAGGGGGGGCAGGGAAGGGAAGCTTTCTTT | CASSLEGGQGREAFF
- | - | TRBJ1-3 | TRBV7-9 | TGTGCCAGCAGCCCTTTTATCTCTGGAAACACCATATATTTT | CASSPFISGNTIYF
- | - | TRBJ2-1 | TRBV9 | TGTGCCAGCAGCGTATTGGGGGTTGAGCAGTTCTTC | CASSVLGVEQFF
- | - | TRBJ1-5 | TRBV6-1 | TGTGCCAGCAGTGAAGACGTGGGATCAGGACAGCCCCAGCATTTT | CASSEDVGSGQPQHF
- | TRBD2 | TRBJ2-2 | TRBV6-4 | TGTGCCAGCAGTGAGGCTAGCGGGAGCACCGGGGAGCTGTTTTTT | CASSEASGSTGELFF
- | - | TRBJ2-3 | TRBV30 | TGTGCCTGCCACGCAGGGATTAGCACAGATACGCAGTATTTT | CACHAGISTDTQYF
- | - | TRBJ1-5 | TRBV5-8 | TGTGCCAGCAGCTTCAGGGATCAGCCCCAGCATTTT | CASSFRDQPQHF
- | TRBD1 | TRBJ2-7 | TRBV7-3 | TGTGCCAGCAGCCGGACAGGGGGCATGGACGAGCAGTACTTC | CASSRTGGMDEQYF
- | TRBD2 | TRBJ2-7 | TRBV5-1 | TGCGCCAGCAGCTTGGCCGCGGGCGGGAGTCGCTACGAGCAGTACTTC | CASSLAAGGSRYEQYF
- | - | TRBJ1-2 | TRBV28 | TGTGCCAGCAGCGACGGGGGGTCTGTTTATGGCTACACCTTC | CASSDGGSVYGYTF
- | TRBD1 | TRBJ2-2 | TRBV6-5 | TGTGCCAGCAGTTACGGGACAGGGAACACCGGGGAGCTGTTTTTT | CASSYGTGNTGELFF
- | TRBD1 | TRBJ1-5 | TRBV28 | TGTGCCAGCAGTACCTCCGGCCAGGGGGATCAGCCCCAGCATTTT | CASSTSGQGDQPQHF
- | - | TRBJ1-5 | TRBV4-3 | TGCGCCAGCAGCCAAGTTTGGGCCAACAATCAGCCCCAGCATTTT | CASSQVWANNQPQHF
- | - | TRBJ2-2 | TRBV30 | TGTGCCTGGAGTAGATCAAACACCGGGGAGCTGTTTTTT | CAWSRSNTGELFF
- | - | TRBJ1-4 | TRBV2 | TGTGCCAGCAGTCCAGGGAACTGGGAAAAACTGTTTTTT | CASSPGNWEKLFF
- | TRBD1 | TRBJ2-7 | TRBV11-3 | TGTGCCAGCAGCTTAAGTTCCCGACAGGGCTACGAGCAGTACTTC | CASSLSSRQGYEQYF
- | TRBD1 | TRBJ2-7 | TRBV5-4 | TGTGCCAGCAGCGCAGACAGGGGCCACGAGCAGTACTTC | CASSADRGHEQYF
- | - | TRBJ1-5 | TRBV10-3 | TGTGCCATCAGTTCCACAGGGAAAGGAATAGGTCAGCCCCAGCATTTT | CAISSTGKGIGQPQHF
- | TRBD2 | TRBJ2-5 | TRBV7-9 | TGTGCCGCAACTAGCGGGGGGAAAGAGACCCAGTACTTC | CAATSGGKETQYF
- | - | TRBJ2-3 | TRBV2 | TGTGCCAGCAAGACCACAGATACGCAGTATTTT | CASKTTDTQYF
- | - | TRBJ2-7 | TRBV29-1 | TGCAGCGTCCGGACAGCCCAAGGTAGGGAGCAGTACTTC | CSVRTAQGREQYF
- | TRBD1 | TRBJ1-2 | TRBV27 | TGTGCCAGCAGTACGAACAGGGGGGGCTACACCTTC | CASSTNRGGYTF
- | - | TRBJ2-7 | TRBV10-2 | TGCGCCAGCACCCCATGGGGTCTTTCAGGGAAGACCTACGAGCAGTACTTC | CASTPWGLSGKTYEQYF